This TCR beta chain originates from a study of cytomegalovirus exposure and HLA in healthy donors. Study results and caveats: Overall, roughly 170 TCR beta chains were annotated as cytomegalovirus-associated. Solely CMV serostatus was available to characterize immune exposure. Follow-up analysis found HLA locus-dependent TCR association rates, highest for DRB1 and lowest for HLA-C.

The PCR employed 60 Vbeta primers together with 13 Jbeta primers. Method: immunoSEQ multiplex PCR; TCRdb's copy keeps in-frame clones and lacks some. The sample records 100,000 to 150,000 clones, around 73% being singletons. The CDR3 covers 15 residues. Germline V CDR1 and CDR2: MGHRA, YSYEKL. The ends were cut back, 1 base at V and 2 bases at J, with 11 bases in the middle. This clone came up once. Its antigen is as yet unknown. The receptor comes from a man between 60 and 70 years old in good health and CMV-seropositive. The genes are TRBV4-1 and TRBJ2-5; a weak D match, TRBD1 (5 bases). The sequenced sample was PBMCs. CDR3 in amino acids: CASSQGPRGQETQYF. The DNA for the CDR3 is TGCGCCAGCAGCCAAGGCCCAAGGGGACAAGAGACCCAGTACTTC.